This T cell receptor beta chain was identified in a study of identical twins. Study observations and caveats: There were fewer insertions in abundant cord blood beta clonotypes, but memory repertoires showed no such pattern.

TCRdb fed the 5' RACE reads into MiXCR, producing one record per CDR3 protein. The sample includes about 530,000 distinct CDR3 sequences, more than 20% of them seen just once. A note on this clonotype: The antigen remains undetermined.

The same data also contributed to another study, on yellow fever vaccine responses in identical twins.

The material sequenced was CD4+ T cells sorted from blood. This clonotype was sampled from a woman aged 18-29 years in good health.

The CDR3: CASSLGVGLAGVNEQFF. The CDR3 DNA follows: TGCGCCAGCAGCTTGGGAGTTGGGTTAGCGGGAGTAAATGAGCAGTTCTTC. The genes are TRBV5-1 and TRBJ2-1; TRBD2 aligns across 9 bases. The V and J ends lost 0 bases and 7 bases, in that order; junction bases with no gene match: 11. From germline, CDR1 is SGHRS and CDR2 YFSETQ. This CDR3 has 17 residues.